This TCR beta chain was identified during a study of identical twins. Study-wide results and limits: The study reached conclusions through statistical analysis that was cross-sectional, not following the same donors.

As regards this clonotype: The antigen remains undetermined.

A universal primer site arose from template switching, and cDNA bore unique molecular identifiers. TCRdb recomputed calls from the 5' RACE reads with MiXCR, one row per CDR3 protein. The sample holds 500,000 or so distinct CDR3 sequences; roughly 21% are singletons and the top ten take around 1%. In every case, the donor was a healthy Caucasian. This sample was shared with a second study, whose subject was T cells expressing NK-cell markers. That report notes: Dominant NKG2C+ clonotype frequencies of about 1.0-8% of CD8+ T cells were measured in over five donors.

The clonotype comes from a woman between 18 and 29 years old in good health. The sequenced sample was CD4+ T cells sorted from blood.

CDR3 in amino acids: CSARSPSGGPTEAFF. The CDR3 DNA sequence: TGCAGTGCTAGATCCCCGTCGGGGGGGCCCACTGAAGCTTTCTTT. The J gene is TRBJ1-1, the V gene TRBV20-1, with D possibly matching TRBD1 (6 bases). The CDR3 is 15 residues long. CDR1 is DFQATT, CDR2 SNEGSKA, per germline (reference sequence). V gave up 2 bases and J gave up 4 bases, with 17 bases separating them.